This entry is about one T cell receptor (beta chain). Antigen: not known. In the PCR, 60 Vbeta and 13 Jbeta primers were used. The repertoire was sequenced with immunoSEQ multiplex PCR; TCRdb's copy has only in-frame clones and lacks some. This sample yields some 170,000 clones, of which 81% are seen a single time; approximately 4.4% belongs to the top ten. The record originates from a study of cytomegalovirus exposure and HLA in healthy donors. In the study overall: Unique TCRs numbering some 80 million, obtained from HLA-typed donors, made up an early data release.

The CDR3 loop spans 13 amino acids. The V and J ends lost 2 bases and 3 bases, in that order; junction bases with no gene match: 0. Germline CDR1 is WNHNN and CDR2 is SYGVQD (reference sequence). General study findings and limits: In terms of immune exposure information, only CMV serostatus was available. Excluded were some V segments that proved indistinguishable, including TRBV6-2 and TRBV6-3.

The material sequenced was PBMCs. The chain joins TRBV10-1 to TRBJ1-2; TRBD1 aligns across 7 bases. The receptor was derived from a woman aged 18-29 years in good health and CMV-seropositive. The CDR3 bases are TGCGCCAGCAGTGAGGACAGGGACTATGGCTACACCTTC. This sequence encodes CASSEDRDYGYTF.